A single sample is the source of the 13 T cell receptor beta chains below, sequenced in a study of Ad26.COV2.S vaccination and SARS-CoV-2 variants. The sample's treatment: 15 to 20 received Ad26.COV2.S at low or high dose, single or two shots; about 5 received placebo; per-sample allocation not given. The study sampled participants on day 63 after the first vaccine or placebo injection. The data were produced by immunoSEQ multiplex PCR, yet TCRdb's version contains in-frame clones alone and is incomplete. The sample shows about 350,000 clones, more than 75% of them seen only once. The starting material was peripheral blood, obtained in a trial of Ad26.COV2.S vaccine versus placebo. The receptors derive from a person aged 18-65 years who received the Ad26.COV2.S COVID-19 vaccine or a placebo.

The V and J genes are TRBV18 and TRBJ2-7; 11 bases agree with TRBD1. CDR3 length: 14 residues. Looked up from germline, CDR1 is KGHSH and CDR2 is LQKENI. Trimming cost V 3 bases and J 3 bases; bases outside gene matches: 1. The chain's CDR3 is CASSPDRGLYEQYF. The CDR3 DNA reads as TGTGCCAGCTCACCGGACAGGGGGCTCTACGAGCAGTACTTC.

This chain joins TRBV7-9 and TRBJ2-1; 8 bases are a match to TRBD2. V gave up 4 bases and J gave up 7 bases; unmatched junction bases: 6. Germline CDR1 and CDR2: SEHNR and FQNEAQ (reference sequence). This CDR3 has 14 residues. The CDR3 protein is CASSYWGLENEQFF. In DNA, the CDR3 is TGTGCCAGCAGCTACTGGGGACTAGAAAATGAGCAGTTCTTC.

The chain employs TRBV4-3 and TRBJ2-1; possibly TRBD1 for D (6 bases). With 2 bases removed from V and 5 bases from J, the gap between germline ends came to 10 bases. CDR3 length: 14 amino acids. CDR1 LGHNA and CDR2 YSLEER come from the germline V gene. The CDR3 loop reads CASSQTGTHNEQFF. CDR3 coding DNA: TGCGCCAGCAGCCAAACAGGGACACACAATGAGCAGTTCTTC.

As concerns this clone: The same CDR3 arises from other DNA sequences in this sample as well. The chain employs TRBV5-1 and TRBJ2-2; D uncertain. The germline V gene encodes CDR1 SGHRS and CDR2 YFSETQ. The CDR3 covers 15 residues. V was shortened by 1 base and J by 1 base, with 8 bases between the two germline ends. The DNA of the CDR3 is TGCGCCAGCAGCTTGCCCGCAGGGAACACCGGGGAGCTGTTTTTT. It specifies CASSLPAGNTGELFF. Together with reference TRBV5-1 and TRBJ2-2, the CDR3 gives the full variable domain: KAGVTQTPRYLIKTRGQQVTLSCSPISGHRSVSWYQQTPGQGLQFLFEYFSETQRNKGNFPGRFSGRQFSNSRSEMNVSTLELGDSALYLCASSLPAGNTGELFFGEGSRLTVL.

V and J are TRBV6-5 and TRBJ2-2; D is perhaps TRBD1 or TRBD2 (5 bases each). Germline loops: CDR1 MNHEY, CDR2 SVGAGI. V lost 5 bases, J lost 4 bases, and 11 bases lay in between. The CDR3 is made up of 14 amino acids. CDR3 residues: CASSPGRITGELFF. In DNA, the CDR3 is TGTGCCAGCAGTCCGGGACGGATCACCGGGGAGCTGTTTTTT.

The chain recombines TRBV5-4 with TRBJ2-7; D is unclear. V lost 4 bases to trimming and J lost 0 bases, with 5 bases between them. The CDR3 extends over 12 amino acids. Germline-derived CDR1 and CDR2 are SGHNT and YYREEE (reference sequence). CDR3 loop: CASSIDSYEQYF. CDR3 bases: TGTGCCAGCAGCATCGACTCCTACGAGCAGTACTTC.

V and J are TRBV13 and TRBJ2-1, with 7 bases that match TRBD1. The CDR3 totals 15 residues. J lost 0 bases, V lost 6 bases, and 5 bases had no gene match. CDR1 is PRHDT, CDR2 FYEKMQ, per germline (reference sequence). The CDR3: CASRLDRASYNEQFF. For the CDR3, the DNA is TGTGCCAGCAGGCTCGACAGGGCCTCCTACAATGAGCAGTTCTTC. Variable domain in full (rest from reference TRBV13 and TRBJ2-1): AAGVIQSPRHLIKEKRETATLKCYPIPRHDTVYWYQQGPGQDPQFLISFYEKMQSDKGSIPDRFSAQQFSDYHSELNMSSLELGDSALYFCASRLDRASYNEQFFGPGTRLTVL.

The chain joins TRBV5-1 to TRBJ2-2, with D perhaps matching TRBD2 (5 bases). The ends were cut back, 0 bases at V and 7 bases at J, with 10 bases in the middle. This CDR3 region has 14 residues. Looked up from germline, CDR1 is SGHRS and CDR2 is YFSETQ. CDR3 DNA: TGCGCCAGCAGCTTGGCGGTAGCGAACGGGGAGCTGTTTTTT. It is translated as CASSLAVANGELFF. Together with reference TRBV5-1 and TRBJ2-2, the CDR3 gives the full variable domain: KAGVTQTPRYLIKTRGQQVTLSCSPISGHRSVSWYQQTPGQGLQFLFEYFSETQRNKGNFPGRFSGRQFSNSRSEMNVSTLELGDSALYLCASSLAVANGELFFGEGSRLTVL.

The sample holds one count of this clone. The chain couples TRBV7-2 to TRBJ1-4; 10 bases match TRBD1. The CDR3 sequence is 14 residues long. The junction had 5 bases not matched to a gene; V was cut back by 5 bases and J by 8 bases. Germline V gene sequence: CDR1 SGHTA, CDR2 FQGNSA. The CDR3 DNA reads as TGTGCCAGCAGCCAGGACAGGGGGGAGGAAAAACTGTTTTTT. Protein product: CASSQDRGEEKLFF.

The CDR3 DNA reads TGTGCCAGCAATCGACAGGGGTTGAACACTGAAGCTTTCTTT. Residues: CASNRQGLNTEAFF. The chain uses TRBV2 and TRBJ1-1; 8 bases match TRBD1. This CDR3 spans 14 amino acids. In germline, CDR1 is SNHLY, CDR2 FYNNEI. V lost 7 bases to trimming and J lost 0 bases; unmatched junction nucleotides: 4.

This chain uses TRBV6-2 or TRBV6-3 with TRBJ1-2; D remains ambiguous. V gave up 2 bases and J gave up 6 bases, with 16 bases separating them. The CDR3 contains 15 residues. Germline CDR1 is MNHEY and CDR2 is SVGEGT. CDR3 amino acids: CASSYKAAPRDGYTF. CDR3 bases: TGTGCCAGCAGTTACAAGGCGGCTCCGAGGGATGGCTACACCTTC.

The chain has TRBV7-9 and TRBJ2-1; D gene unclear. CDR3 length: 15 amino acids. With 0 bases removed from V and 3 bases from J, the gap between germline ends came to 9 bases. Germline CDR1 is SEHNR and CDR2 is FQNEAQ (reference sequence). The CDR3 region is CASSLAGSFYNEQFF. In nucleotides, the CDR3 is TGTGCCAGCAGCTTAGCGGGTAGCTTCTACAATGAGCAGTTCTTC.

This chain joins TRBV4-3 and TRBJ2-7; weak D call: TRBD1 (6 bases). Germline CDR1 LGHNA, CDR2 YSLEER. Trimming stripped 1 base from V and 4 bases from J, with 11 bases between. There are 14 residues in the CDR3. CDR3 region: CASSQGRQVYEQYF. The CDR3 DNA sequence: TGCGCCAGCAGCCAAGGTCGACAGGTTTACGAGCAGTACTTC.